Below are 20 T cell receptor beta chains sequenced from a single sample in a study of CD8 T cells in Susac syndrome. Random hexamers were used to reverse transcribe about 0.5 to 1 ug of RNA. Using its own MiXCR run on the immunoSEQ multiplex PCR reads, TCRdb lists one record per CDR3 protein. The profile shows about 150,000 distinct CDR3 sequences, roughly 95% of them singletons. Sequencing was carried out using CD8+ T cells from PBMCs. All receptors come from a human donor with multiple sclerosis.

The chain couples TRBV4-1 to TRBJ2-1; maybe TRBD2 (7 bases). Per germline, CDR1 MGHRA and CDR2 YSYEKL. The CDR3 length is 16 residues. Trimming removed 0 bases from V and 4 bases from J, with 13 bases in between. Written as DNA, the CDR3 is TGCGCCAGCAGCCAAGAGACGGGGGGCACTTACAATGAGCAGTTCTTC. This translates into CASSQETGGTYNEQFF.

The J gene is TRBJ1-2, the V gene TRBV20-1, with 7 bases matching TRBD1. V lost 6 bases, J lost 8 bases, and 12 bases stayed unmatched. The CDR3 is made up of 13 amino acids. CDR1 and CDR2 (germline): DFQATT, SNEGSKA (reference sequence). The DNA for the CDR3 is TGCAGTGCCCCGACAGGGATAGTGCGGGGCTACACCTTC. Translated, it gives CSAPTGIVRGYTF.

The chain employs TRBV15 and TRBJ2-1, with D perhaps TRBD1 (5 bases). Between the trimmed V and J ends, which lost 4 bases and 3 bases, there was a span of 10 bases. Germline assignment: CDR1 LNHNV and CDR2 YYDKDF (reference sequence). CDR3 length equals 14 residues. The CDR3 loop reads CATSKRGNYNEQFF. The CDR3 nucleotides are TGTGCCACCAGCAAAAGGGGCAACTACAATGAGCAGTTCTTC.

The rearrangement links TRBV20-1 to TRBJ2-3; D gene ambiguous. V lost 2 bases and J lost 6, with 12 bases in between. Germline CDR1 and CDR2: DFQATT and SNEGSKA (reference sequence). The CDR3 length is 13 residues. The CDR3 DNA is TGCAGTGCTAGATTACTCCGATGGGATACGCAGTATTTT. It yields the protein CSARLLRWDTQYF.

V usage is TRBV11-1 and J usage is TRBJ2-1; TRBD2 is a possible D gene (6 bases). The germline V gene has CDR1 SGHAT and CDR2 FQDESV (reference sequence). The V end was cut by 5 bases, the J end by 10 bases, with 18 bases between. The CDR3 spans 14 residues. The CDR3 nucleotides are TGTGCCAGCAGCGTGACTAGTCCCTCCAGCGAGCAGTTCTTC. Protein sequence: CASSVTSPSSEQFF.

This chain joins TRBV4-1 and TRBJ2-1, with TRBD2 matching 10 bases. The J segment lost 10 bases and the V segment lost 3 bases, leaving 12 bases of the junction unmatched. The CDR3 totals 16 residues. The germline CDR1 and CDR2 sequences are MGHRA and YSYEKL. The CDR3, as DNA: TGCGCCAGCAGCCACAACCAGCGGGGGGGCCTTCAGGAGCAGTTCTTC. This gives the protein CASSHNQRGGLQEQFF.

The rearrangement links TRBV29-1 to TRBJ1-1, with D uncertain. Germline V gives CDR1 SQVTM, CDR2 ANQGSEA. The CDR3 is 13 residues long. V was shortened by 0 bases and J by 1 base, with 6 bases between the two germline ends. The CDR3 here is CSVEDGRNTEAFF. DNA of the CDR3: TGCAGCGTTGAAGATGGCAGGAACACTGAAGCTTTCTTT.

This chain connects TRBV15 to TRBJ2-3; the D is unclear. CDR3 length equals 15 residues. Germline V gene lookup returns CDR1 LNHNV and CDR2 YYDKDF (reference sequence). V shed 0 bases and J shed 0 bases, with 7 bases lying between them. The CDR3 protein is CATSRETTSTDTQYF. The CDR3 nucleotides read TGTGCCACCAGCAGAGAGACAACAAGCACAGATACGCAGTATTTT.

V gene TRBV12-3 or TRBV12-4 combines with J gene TRBJ2-7; D not certain. Between the trimmed V and J ends, which lost 3 bases and 3 bases, there was a span of 9 bases. The CDR3 extends over 13 amino acids. CDR3 in amino acids: CASSLGRLYEQYF. The CDR3 DNA reads as TGTGCCAGCAGTTTGGGCAGACTCTACGAGCAGTACTTC.

J is TRBJ2-1 and V is TRBV2; D possibly corresponds to TRBD2 (5 bases). V lost 4 bases, J lost 5 bases, and 12 bases lay in between. Germline V gene lookup returns CDR1 SNHLY and CDR2 FYNNEI. The CDR3 is 14 amino acids. CDR3 amino acids: CASSVQPADNEQFF. CDR3 sequence (DNA): TGTGCCAGCAGTGTTCAACCAGCGGACAATGAGCAGTTCTTC.

The chain employs TRBV30 and TRBJ2-2, with a weak D call TRBD1 (5 bases). The V end lost 4 bases, the J end lost 3 bases, and 6 bases lay between the germline ends. CDR1 is GTSNPN and CDR2 is SVGIG in the germline V gene (reference sequence). CDR3 length: 12 amino acids. The CDR3: CAWIRDTGELFF. CDR3 sequence (DNA): TGTGCCTGGATCAGGGACACCGGGGAGCTGTTTTTT.

The chain is built from TRBV7-9 and TRBJ1-1; D might be TRBD1 (5 bases). The CDR3 spans 15 residues. The V end lost 6 bases, the J end lost 4 bases, and 18 bases lay between the germline ends. Germline V gives CDR1 SEHNR, CDR2 FQNEAQ (reference sequence). DNA for the CDR3: TGTGCCAGCAGGCCTTTTCAGGGAGGACGCACTGAAGCTTTCTTT. It encodes CASRPFQGGRTEAFF.

V is TRBV29-1 and J is TRBJ2-1; unclear D gene. Germline loops: CDR1 SQVTM, CDR2 ANQGSEA. The ends were cut back, 1 base at V and 8 bases at J, with 9 bases in the middle. The CDR3 runs to 12 residues. The CDR3 DNA reads TGCAGCGTTGAAGCCGCCTGGGATGAGCAGTTCTTC. It encodes CSVEAAWDEQFF.

The chain uses TRBV29-1 and TRBJ1-1, with D perhaps matching TRBD1 (5 bases). Trimming left V 6 bases short and J 6 bases short, with 11 bases between. CDR1 is SQVTM, CDR2 ANQGSEA, per germline. CDR3 size: 11 residues. In nucleotides, the CDR3 is TGCAGCGTCCCCGTAGGGGCTGAAGCTTTCTTT. Protein: CSVPVGAEAFF.

This clonotype was observed once. This sequence joins TRBV9 and TRBJ2-2; D not resolved. Trimming removed 3 bases at V and 3 bases at J, with 9 bases between. CDR3 length: 14 amino acids. Per germline, CDR1 SGDLS and CDR2 YYNGEE. CDR3: CASSETQDTGELFF. The DNA of the CDR3 is TGTGCCAGCAGCGAGACGCAGGACACCGGGGAGCTGTTTTTT.

The chain has TRBV6-2 or TRBV6-3 and TRBJ2-5; D may be TRBD1 (5 bases). The CDR3 totals 15 residues. Between the trimmed V and J ends, which lost 3 bases and 0 bases, there was a span of 11 bases. Germline V gene lookup returns CDR1 MNHEY and CDR2 SVGEGT. The CDR3 is CASSYPRQYQETQYF. Written as DNA, the CDR3 is TGTGCCAGCAGTTATCCCAGACAGTACCAAGAGACCCAGTACTTC.

J is TRBJ1-3 and V is TRBV9; D is uncertain. CDR3 length: 15 residues. Germline assignment: CDR1 SGDLS and CDR2 YYNGEE. V was pared by 1 base and J by 0 bases, with 8 bases between. The CDR3 nucleotides read TGTGCCAGCAGCGTATCGGACGACTCTGGAAACACCATATATTTT. Translation: CASSVSDDSGNTIYF.

The CDR3 region is CASSALQEGNQPQHF. The DNA for the CDR3 is TGTGCCAGCAGCGCCCTCCAAGAGGGCAATCAGCCCCAGCATTTT. This chain links TRBV27 with TRBJ1-5; unclear D gene. Per germline, CDR1 MNHEY and CDR2 SMNVEV (reference sequence). This CDR3 region has 15 residues. Trimming took off 6 bases at V and 2 bases at J, with 14 bases between the two ends.

The J gene is TRBJ2-5, the V gene TRBV20-1; a possible D gene is TRBD2 (5 bases). CDR1 and CDR2 from the germline V gene are DFQATT and SNEGSKA (reference sequence). The CDR3 has 13 residues. Deletions cut 6 bases from V and 5 bases from J, with 16 bases between. Here the CDR3 DNA reads TGCAGTGCGAGTGGTATAGCGAGGGAGACCCAGTACTTC. It specifies CSASGIARETQYF.

The rearrangement uses TRBV3-1 and TRBJ2-1; tentatively, D is TRBD1 or TRBD2 (6 bases each). V lost 4 bases and J 8 bases, leaving 18 bases between the germline ends. Germline CDR1 reads LGHDT; CDR2 reads YNNKEL (reference sequence). The CDR3 covers 15 residues. This chain's CDR3 is CASSPRGIWGDEQFF. The CDR3 nucleotides read TGTGCCAGCAGCCCCAGGGGCATCTGGGGGGATGAGCAGTTCTTC.